This TCR beta chain was observed in a study of blood T cells in healthy people across ages. Findings of the study overall: Age brought a roughly linear fall in TCR beta diversity measured per million T cells.

A sample-barcoded 5' primer and a J-beta primer mix were used in a second PCR of roughly 7 to 11 cycles. TCRdb analysed the 5' RACE reads with MiXCR anew, one entry per CDR3 protein. The sample contains a few hundred thousand distinct CDR3 sequences, roughly 28% of which appear only once. The germline V gene has CDR1 MNHEY and CDR2 SVGEGT. The CDR3 has 11 residues. Samples had at least 6.5 million PBMCs isolated from them. This clonotype was observed a handful of times. Antigen specificity is unknown. The chain links TRBV6-2 or TRBV6-3 to TRBJ2-5, with D hard to call. The J call may be in error: the DNA end matches TRBJ2-1 better. Source material: blood. The source is a woman aged 70 to 79 in good health. The CDR3 sequence: CASSWSAEQFF. The CDR3 DNA is TGTGCCAGCAGTTGGTCGGCTGAGCAGTTCTTC.